These 21 T cell receptor beta chains were all obtained from the same sample, sequenced in a study of shared clonotypes between healthy human individuals. Assay used: immunoSEQ multiplex PCR; TCRdb lists only in-frame clones, some missing. The table has approximately 700,000 clones, 73% seen once; the top ten hold around 1.8%. The specimen sequenced was memory CD4+ T cells sorted from blood. As to subset: CD45RA-negative fraction. The origin of the receptors is a woman in her thirties in good health.

This chain links TRBV10-3 with TRBJ2-1; D is possibly TRBD2 (6 bases). The V gene lost 3 bases and the J gene lost 4 bases, with 10 bases spanning the gap. The CDR3 covers 14 residues. The V gene's germline CDR1 is ENHRY and CDR2 SYGVKD. The CDR3 is CAISDDGLYNEQFF. CDR3 nucleotide sequence: TGTGCCATCAGTGATGACGGACTATACAATGAGCAGTTCTTC.

This clone came up a few times. The V gene is TRBV5-1, the J gene TRBJ2-5, with 8 positions matching TRBD2. Germline values: CDR1 SGHRS, CDR2 YFSETQ. The junction had 3 bases not matched to a gene; V was cut back by 7 bases and J by 1 base. CDR3 length: 13 residues. CDR3 in amino acids: CASCLAGQETQYF. For the CDR3, the DNA is TGCGCCAGCTGCCTAGCGGGCCAAGAGACCCAGTACTTC.

V gene TRBV15 combines with J gene TRBJ2-5; D remains unclear. Germline V gene lookup returns CDR1 LNHNV and CDR2 YYDKDF (reference sequence). V was trimmed by 5 bases and J by 5 bases, leaving 21 bases between them. This CDR3 has 16 residues. CDR3 region: CATSPHRRLNGETQYF. CDR3 sequence (DNA): TGTGCCACCAGCCCCCATCGACGTCTTAACGGGGAGACCCAGTACTTC.

This clone turned up a few times. The CDR3 coding sequence is TGTGCCAGCAGTTTAGGACAGAGGGAGCAGTACTTC. Protein sequence: CASSLGQREQYF. The chain employs TRBV28 and TRBJ2-7, with D maybe TRBD1 (6 bases). This CDR3 spans 12 amino acids. Germline V CDR1 and CDR2: MDHEN, SYDVKM. Deletions cut 2 bases from V and 7 bases from J, with 9 bases between.

This chain uses TRBV7-9 with TRBJ1-2; TRBD1 might be the D (5 bases). CDR1 and CDR2 (germline): SEHNR, FQNEAQ (reference sequence). The CDR3 sequence is 15 residues long. Trimming removed 2 bases at V and 4 bases at J, with 14 bases between. The CDR3 nucleotides read TGTGCCAGCAGCTTACTCGTCAGGGCGGGCTATGGCTACACCTTC. This translates into CASSLLVRAGYGYTF.

Of note for this clone: One base away lies a much larger clone, so this may be a sequencing read error. This sample also contains other DNA sequences that code for the same CDR3. The DNA for the CDR3 is TGCAGCGCCTCGACAGGGGTTAATGAAAAACTGTTTTTT. Encoded protein: CSASTGVNEKLFF. The rearrangement joins TRBV29-1 to TRBJ1-4; TRBD1 matches 8 bases. CDR1 and CDR2 from the germline V gene are SQVTM and ANQGSEA. This CDR3 has 13 residues. J was trimmed by 4 bases and V by 7 bases; bases with no gene match: 5.

This clone has a single count. V and J are TRBV19 and TRBJ2-3; tentatively, D is TRBD1 (5 bases). The germline CDR1 and CDR2 sequences are LNHDA and SQIVND (reference sequence). With 3 bases removed from V and 0 bases from J, the gap between germline ends came to 22 bases. This CDR3 has 19 amino acids. The CDR3 spells CASSIRERFYASSTDTQYF. The CDR3 DNA follows: TGTGCCAGTAGTATCAGGGAAAGGTTTTATGCATCTAGCACAGATACGCAGTATTTT.

The chain uses TRBV15 and TRBJ2-2; D gene uncertain. Trimming removed 8 bases from V and 1 base from J, with 8 bases in between. The CDR3 is made up of 13 amino acids. CDR1 and CDR2 from the germline V gene are LNHNV and YYDKDF (reference sequence). The CDR3 DNA follows: TGTGCCACCCGATTAGGGAACACCGGGGAGCTGTTTTTT. Its translation: CATRLGNTGELFF.

The chain recombines TRBV9 with TRBJ1-2; D remains unclear. The CDR3 has 15 amino acids. Germline V gene data show CDR1 as SGDLS and CDR2 as YYNGEE. Trimming cost V 0 bases and J 0 bases, with 9 bases left between them. The CDR3 DNA reads TGTGCCAGCAGCGTAGGGGCGGATCCTAACTATGGCTACACCTTC. Its translation: CASSVGADPNYGYTF.

The chain recombines TRBV28 with TRBJ1-1; 12 bases agree with TRBD1. V shed 5 bases and J 4 bases; nucleotides not matched to a gene: 8. From germline, CDR1 is MDHEN and CDR2 SYDVKM. This CDR3 comprises 16 residues. The DNA for the CDR3 is TGTGCCAGCAGTCCGGGACAGGGGGCGAGGGGCACTGAAGCTTTCTTT. As protein: CASSPGQGARGTEAFF.

The V and J genes are TRBV5-1 and TRBJ1-2, with 7 bases aligning to TRBD1. J gave up 0 bases and V 4 bases, and 3 bases lay outside the gene matches. The CDR3 runs to 14 residues. Germline V gives CDR1 SGHRS, CDR2 YFSETQ. CDR3 sequence (DNA): TGCGCCAGCAGCCGGGACAGCTCTAACTATGGCTACACCTTC. Translating gives CASSRDSSNYGYTF. Using reference TRBV5-1 and TRBJ1-2 for the parts outside the CDR3, the full variable domain is KAGVTQTPRYLIKTRGQQVTLSCSPISGHRSVSWYQQTPGQGLQFLFEYFSETQRNKGNFPGRFSGRQFSNSRSEMNVSTLELGDSALYLCASSRDSSNYGYTFGSGTRLTVV.

The V gene is TRBV7-6, the J gene TRBJ2-2; no firm D call. CDR1 is SGHVS and CDR2 is FNYEAQ in the germline V gene. CDR3 size: 15 residues. The V gene lost 2 bases and the J gene lost 3 bases, with 10 bases spanning the gap. CDR3: CASSLRTADTGELFF. The CDR3 DNA reads as TGTGCCAGCAGCTTAAGGACGGCCGACACCGGGGAGCTGTTTTTT. The variable domain in full, with the rest retrieved from reference TRBV7-6 and TRBJ2-2, is GAGVSQSPRYKVTKRGQDVALRCDPISGHVSLYWYRQALGQGPEFLTYFNYEAQQDKSGLPNDRFSAERPEGSISTLTIQRTEQRDSAMYRCASSLRTADTGELFFGEGSRLTVL.

Here the CDR3 reads CASSERPGELFF. The CDR3 coding sequence is TGCGCCAGCAGTGAACGTCCCGGGGAGCTGTTTTTT. The genes are TRBV10-1 and TRBJ2-2, with D uncertain. Trimming cost V 3 bases and J 6 bases, with 5 bases left between them. Germline lookup yields CDR1 WNHNN and CDR2 SYGVQD (reference sequence). This CDR3 region has 12 residues.

The rearrangement links TRBV18 to TRBJ1-1, with D possibly being TRBD1 (5 bases). Trimming removed 0 bases at V and 4 bases at J, with 18 bases between. The CDR3 contains 17 residues. CDR1 and CDR2 (germline): KGHSH, LQKENI. The CDR3 bases are TGTGCCAGCTCACCACCGGGGTTCGGGGGAGGATTCACTGAAGCTTTCTTT. This translates into CASSPPGFGGGFTEAFF.

V usage is TRBV28 and J usage is TRBJ2-7; either TRBD1 or TRBD2 may supply D (5 bases each). The germline V gene has CDR1 MDHEN and CDR2 SYDVKM. The ends were cut back, 4 bases at V and 7 bases at J, with 11 bases in the middle. This CDR3 has 12 residues. CDR3 in amino acids: CASSSRGREQYF. DNA of the CDR3: TGTGCCAGCAGTTCGAGGGGTAGAGAGCAGTACTTC.

This rearrangement joins TRBV7-2 to TRBJ2-3, with TRBD2 identical over 8 bases. V lost 6 bases to trimming and J lost 1 base; unmatched junction nucleotides: 15. Germline CDR1 SGHTA, CDR2 FQGNSA. The CDR3 is 18 amino acids. CDR3 nucleotides: TGTGCCAGCAGTAGAAGGACTAGCCTATCTATCGGCACAGATACGCAGTATTTT. This gives the protein CASSRRTSLSIGTDTQYF.

This rearrangement joins TRBV28 to TRBJ2-5, with 13 bases aligning to TRBD2. Germline CDR1 reads MDHEN; CDR2 reads SYDVKM. This CDR3 comprises 15 residues. With 4 bases clipped from V and 4 bases from J, the junction kept 3 bases outside the gene matches. CDR3 loop: CASSSRTSGRETQYF. The CDR3 DNA follows: TGTGCCAGCAGTTCCCGGACTAGCGGGAGAGAGACCCAGTACTTC. The full variable domain, completed using reference TRBV28 and TRBJ2-5, is DVKVTQSSRYLVKRTGEKVFLECVQDMDHENMFWYRQDPGLGLRLIYFSYDVKMKEKGDIPEGYSVSREKKERFSLILESASTNQTSMYLCASSSRTSGRETQYFGPGTRLLVL.

This clone was counted a few times. The rearrangement joins TRBV29-1 to TRBJ1-3; D is unclear. The CDR3 extends over 12 amino acids. The V and J ends lost 4 bases and 0 bases respectively, with 4 bases between them. Germline V CDR1 and CDR2: SQVTM, ANQGSEA. The DNA of the CDR3 is TGCAGCGTTGTAATCTCTGGAAACACCATATATTTT. Translated, it gives CSVVISGNTIYF.

The rearrangement joins TRBV25-1 to TRBJ2-3; TRBD2 aligns across 8 bases. J was trimmed by 6 bases and V by 5 bases; bases with no gene match: 10. The CDR3 totals 15 residues. The germline V gene encodes CDR1 MGHDK and CDR2 SYGVNS. In DNA form, the CDR3 reads TGTGCCAGCAGTCTAAGGGGGACTAGAGGGGATACGCAGTATTTT. Amino acid sequence: CASSLRGTRGDTQYF.

The V call is TRBV6-1, the J call TRBJ1-2; D remains unclear. Germline V CDR1 and CDR2: MNHNS, SASEGT. V was cut by 7 bases and J by 3 bases, with 18 bases left in between. The CDR3 consists of 15 residues. CDR3 nucleotides: TGTGCCAGCACGGCCGTCGGGTGGTTGGACTATGGCTACACCTTC. It specifies CASTAVGWLDYGYTF.

This clone showed up just once. The chain is built from TRBV28 and TRBJ1-2; unclear D gene. V was pared by 3 bases and J by 0 bases, with 11 bases between. The CDR3 sequence is 15 residues long. Germline V gene lookup returns CDR1 MDHEN and CDR2 SYDVKM. The CDR3 region has the DNA TGTGCCAGCAGTTTCAATCAGTTAGCTAACTATGGCTACACCTTC. Translation: CASSFNQLANYGYTF.